These T cell receptor beta chains were read from a single sample in a study of cytomegalovirus exposure and HLA in healthy donors. Data came from immunoSEQ multiplex PCR; TCRdb stores just in-frame clones and leaves some out. The sample records under 200,000 clones, 60% to 80% being singletons. Sample: PBMCs. The receptors were sampled from a man aged 50 or older in good health and CMV-seropositive. The CDR3 runs from the conserved cysteine through the conserved F or W.

J: TRBJ2-3; V: TRBV2; CDR3: CASIGGSSTDTQYF
J: TRBJ1-1; V: TRBV2; CDR3: CASSKQGRLNTEAFF
J: TRBJ1-3; V: TRBV12-5; CDR3: CASGKTGGGNTIYF
J: TRBJ2-1; V: TRBV4-2; CDR3: CASSQDRDRAPYNEQFF
J: TRBJ2-1; V: TRBV6-1; CDR3: CASSVREHNEQFF
J: TRBJ1-2; V: TRBV6-1; CDR3: CASSKNTGFSYGYTF
J: TRBJ2-1; V: TRBV7-9; CDR3: CASSLASGGVNEQFF
J: TRBJ1-5; V: TRBV28; CDR3: CASSMTGNGQPQHF
J: TRBJ2-2; V: TRBV6-5; CDR3: CASSWGGRGRTGELFF
J: TRBJ1-1; V: TRBV28; CDR3: CASRQGAVVTEAFF
J: TRBJ2-1; V: TRBV9; CDR3: CASSVATGLASYNEQFF
J: TRBJ2-5; V: TRBV6-6; CDR3: CASSYKAGQTQYF
J: TRBJ2-3; V: TRBV5-1; CDR3: CASSLDSTGLRSDTQYF
J: TRBJ2-2; V: TRBV6-5; CDR3: CASSYSGQEITGELFF
J: TRBJ1-1; V: TRBV28; CDR3: CASSFGGRVTEAFF